This T cell receptor beta chain stems from a study of prognosis after radiotherapy for stage I lung cancer. Whole-study context: Considered medically inoperable were all of the patients with non-small cell lung cancer. Stereotactic body radiotherapy was given without concurrent therapy in all patients.

This clonotype was seen many times. Amplicons of TCR beta CDR3 were generated from genomic DNA by two-round multiplex PCR. Primers (each specific to one TRBV or TRBJ gene) were used in first-round PCR. MiXCR, applied by TCRdb to the multiplex PCR reads, yields one record per CDR3 protein. The table has roughly 15,000 distinct CDR3 sequences, around 15% seen once; the top ten hold around 40%. The clonotype was recovered from a donor of 50 years or more with non-small cell lung cancer. Source: PBMCs, taken before or after stereotactic body radiation therapy (not recorded which).

The CDR3 nucleotides read TGTGCCAGTAGTACAAAGACGTGGGCTGAAAACTATGGCTACACCTTC. Its protein is CASSTKTWAENYGYTF. The rearrangement links TRBV19 to TRBJ1-2, with D unresolved. From germline, CDR1 is LNHDA and CDR2 SQIVND (reference sequence). The V end was cut by 4 bases, the J end by 2 bases, with 17 bases between. This CDR3 has 16 amino acids.